One and the same sample provided the 30 T cell receptor beta chains below, sequenced in a study of technical replicates of blood from several donors. Sequenced by immunoSEQ multiplex PCR; TCRdb stores in-frame clones only, minus some. Of 55,000 to 75,000 clones in the sample, roughly 94% were seen once. Sequenced input: T cells isolated from PBMCs. The receptors here all came from a human donor in good health.

The CDR3 reads CASSQDAQGFGQPQHF. DNA of the CDR3: TGCGCCAGCAGCCAAGATGCACAGGGCTTTGGTCAGCCCCAGCATTTT. This chain links TRBV4-3 with TRBJ1-5; TRBD1 is a possible D gene (6 bases). Germline loops: CDR1 LGHNA, CDR2 YSLEER. The CDR3 is 16 amino acids. V lost 0 bases and J lost 6, with 15 bases in between.

The CDR3 protein is CASLGGTGLREQYF. CDR3 DNA: TGTGCCAGCTTAGGAGGGACAGGGCTTCGCGAGCAGTACTTC. The chain employs TRBV27 and TRBJ2-7, with 9 nucleotides matching TRBD1. CDR3 length: 14 amino acids. The V segment lost 8 bases and the J segment 6 bases; nucleotides outside the gene matches: 11. Germline V gene lookup returns CDR1 MNHEY and CDR2 SMNVEV (reference sequence).

The chain combines TRBV19 with TRBJ1-2; D not resolved. The V end was cut by 7 bases, the J end by 4 bases, with 10 bases between. CDR3 length equals 12 residues. Germline V gene sequence: CDR1 LNHDA, CDR2 SQIVND (reference sequence). CDR3 sequence: CASMNNSYGYTF. CDR3 nucleotide sequence: TGTGCCAGTATGAACAATTCCTATGGCTACACCTTC.

The rearrangement uses TRBV5-6 and TRBJ2-7, with 7 positions matching TRBD1. V gave up 9 bases and J gave up 3 bases; unmatched junction bases: 12. The CDR3 totals 14 residues. Germline CDR1 and CDR2: SGHDT and YYEEEE. The CDR3 nucleotides read TGTGCCACCACCAGTTGGGGGACAGACTACGAGCAGTACTTC. Its translation is CATTSWGTDYEQYF. Drawing the rest from reference TRBV5-6 and TRBJ2-7, the complete variable domain is DAGVTQSPTHLIKTRGQQVTLRCSPKSGHDTVSWYQQALGQGPQFIFQYYEEEERQRGNFPDRFSGHQFPNYSSELNVNALLLGDSALYLCATTSWGTDYEQYFGPGTRLTVT.

V usage is TRBV27 and J usage is TRBJ2-7; 14 bases agree with TRBD2. The V gene end was trimmed by 6 bases and the J gene end by 6 bases; junction bases not matched to a gene: 13. Germline values: CDR1 MNHEY, CDR2 SMNVEV (reference sequence). This CDR3 has 17 amino acids. CDR3 nucleotide sequence: TGTGCCAGCAGGGGACTAGCGGGAGTAGGGGCCTCGGGCGAGCAGTACTTC. Encoded protein: CASRGLAGVGASGEQYF.

The chain joins TRBV4-1 to TRBJ2-1; 10 nucleotides align to TRBD2. The CDR3 extends over 19 amino acids. Germline values: CDR1 MGHRA, CDR2 YSYEKL. V was pared by 0 bases and J by 2 bases, with 10 bases of the junction left unmatched. The CDR3 spells CASSQESSGRARAYNEQFF. The CDR3 bases are TGCGCCAGCAGCCAAGAGTCCAGCGGGAGGGCCCGGGCCTACAATGAGCAGTTCTTC.

This clone has a single count. The chain has TRBV4-1 and TRBJ1-2; 8 bases are shared with TRBD1. Germline CDR1 MGHRA, CDR2 YSYEKL. The CDR3 contains 14 residues. J lost 6 bases, V lost 3 bases, and 6 bases had no gene match. The CDR3 DNA sequence: TGCGCCAGCAGCCAGAGCCAGGGGGCGGATGGCTACACCTTC. It yields the protein CASSQSQGADGYTF.

This clone was counted a single time. This rearrangement joins TRBV27 to TRBJ2-1; 11 bases map to TRBD2. The CDR3 is made up of 15 amino acids. V was clipped by 6 bases and J by 3 bases; unmatched bases: 4. CDR1 and CDR2 from the germline V gene are MNHEY and SMNVEV (reference sequence). The CDR3 sequence: CASRAGTSGYNEQFF. The CDR3 DNA follows: TGTGCCAGCAGGGCCGGGACTAGCGGCTACAATGAGCAGTTCTTC.

The chain employs TRBV5-1 and TRBJ2-3; 8 nucleotides match TRBD2. The junction had 5 bases not matched to a gene; V was cut back by 5 bases and J by 6 bases. There are 13 residues in the CDR3. Per the germline V gene, CDR1 is SGHRS and CDR2 is YFSETQ. This CDR3 is CASRQTSADTQYF. The CDR3 bases are TGCGCCAGCAGACAGACTAGCGCCGATACGCAGTATTTT.

V usage is TRBV25-1 and J usage is TRBJ1-2; D is perhaps TRBD1 (5 bases). The V end lost 1 base, the J end lost 6 bases, and 9 bases lay between the germline ends. This CDR3 contains 13 residues. From germline, CDR1 is MGHDK and CDR2 SYGVNS. The CDR3 spells CASSELIQDGYTF. CDR3 nucleotide sequence: TGTGCCAGCAGTGAATTAATACAGGATGGCTACACCTTC.

This clone was found once. V is TRBV30 and J is TRBJ1-2; 7 bases fit TRBD1. The V gene's germline CDR1 is GTSNPN and CDR2 SVGIG (reference sequence). The ends lost 0 bases at V and 8 bases at J; junction bases unmatched: 3. The CDR3 is 12 residues long. The CDR3 loop is CAWSVGQEGYTF. CDR3 nucleotide sequence: TGTGCCTGGAGTGTTGGACAGGAGGGCTACACCTTC.

The table lists this clone with a few counts. The chain carries TRBV19 and TRBJ2-7, with 14 bases aligning to TRBD2. The CDR3 has 15 amino acids. The V segment lost 10 bases and the J segment 4 bases; nucleotides outside the gene matches: 9. The germline V gene encodes CDR1 LNHDA and CDR2 SQIVND (reference sequence). CDR3 DNA: TGTGCCACGTCCGGGACTAGCGGGAGAGATTACGAGCAGTACTTC. As protein: CATSGTSGRDYEQYF.

In DNA form, the CDR3 reads TGTGCCAGCAGCTCACGACCGGGACACGTCGCTTTCTTT. This gives the protein CASSSRPGHVAFF. The V call is TRBV7-2, the J call TRBJ1-1, with D possibly TRBD1 on 6 matching bases. V shed 4 bases and J shed 11 bases, with 17 bases lying between them. This CDR3 is 13 amino acids long. Germline loops: CDR1 SGHTA, CDR2 FQGNSA.

The chain recombines TRBV11-3 with TRBJ1-5; a weak D match, TRBD1 (6 bases). Germline CDR1 is SGHNT and CDR2 is YENEEA. This CDR3 has 13 residues. V was cut by 3 bases and J by 5 bases, with 8 bases left in between. The CDR3 loop is CASSLDSYQPQHF. As DNA, the CDR3 is TGTGCCAGCAGCTTGGACAGCTATCAGCCCCAGCATTTT.

The chain combines TRBV7-2 with TRBJ1-2; 8 bases are a match to TRBD1. The CDR3 is 14 residues long. Per germline, CDR1 SGHTA and CDR2 FQGNSA. The V gene end was trimmed by 0 bases and the J gene end by 4 bases; junction bases not matched to a gene: 1. The DNA for the CDR3 is TGTGCCAGCAGCTTAGCCGGGACAGGCTATGGCTACACCTTC. Residues: CASSLAGTGYGYTF.

The chain has TRBV29-1 and TRBJ2-1; 9 positions agree with TRBD2. The CDR3 is 13 amino acids. The junction had 0 bases not matched to a gene; V was cut back by 3 bases and J by 3 bases. Germline CDR1 SQVTM, CDR2 ANQGSEA. CDR3 protein: CSVETSGYNEQFF. The CDR3 DNA reads as TGCAGCGTTGAGACTAGCGGCTACAATGAGCAGTTCTTC.

This sequence joins TRBV25-1 and TRBJ1-1; TRBD1 agrees at 8 bases. The CDR3 runs 17 residues. V was clipped by 4 bases and J by 4 bases; unmatched bases: 14. The germline V gene encodes CDR1 MGHDK and CDR2 SYGVNS. CDR3 sequence reads: CASSVLGQAGETTEAFF. DNA for the CDR3: TGTGCCAGCAGTGTATTGGGACAGGCAGGGGAAACCACTGAAGCTTTCTTT.

J is TRBJ2-7 and V is TRBV6-5, with 9 positions matching TRBD1. The length of the CDR3 is 15 residues. V lost 0 bases and J lost 4; bases outside the gene matches: 4. Per the germline V gene, CDR1 is MNHEY and CDR2 is SVGAGI. In DNA, the CDR3 is TGTGCCAGCAGTTACTCCCGGACAGGGGTGTACGAGCAGTACTTC. Its translation is CASSYSRTGVYEQYF.

This chain uses TRBV6-5 with TRBJ2-7; D is undetermined. Trimming cost V 6 bases and J 0 bases, with 3 bases left between them. Germline V CDR1 and CDR2: MNHEY, SVGAGI. CDR3 length equals 11 residues. The CDR3 sequence is CASSHSYEQYF. Written as DNA, the CDR3 is TGTGCCAGCAGCCACTCCTACGAGCAGTACTTC.

V gene TRBV4-2 combines with J gene TRBJ2-7; 7 nucleotides match TRBD1. CDR3 size: 14 residues. V was clipped by 4 bases and J by 0 bases; unmatched bases: 3. Germline V gene data show CDR1 as LGHNA and CDR2 as YNFKEQ. The CDR3 loop is CASSRDSSSYEQYF. CDR3 bases: TGTGCCAGCAGCCGGGACAGTAGCTCCTACGAGCAGTACTTC.

The chain couples TRBV6-6 to TRBJ2-7, with D unresolved. V dropped 2 bases and J dropped 7 bases, with 9 bases sitting between them. Germline V gene lookup returns CDR1 MNHNY and CDR2 SVGAGI (reference sequence). The CDR3 is made up of 12 amino acids. CDR3 DNA: TGTGCCAGCAGTTACCGGAGAGCGGAGCAGTACTTC. Protein product: CASSYRRAEQYF.

This clone showed up just once. The chain couples TRBV28 to TRBJ1-5, with 8 positions matching TRBD1. This CDR3 region has 15 residues. Germline V gene lookup returns CDR1 MDHEN and CDR2 SYDVKM. Germline trimming cut 4 bases from V and 10 bases from J; bases unmatched to any gene: 12. This CDR3 reads CASSSVGQGFHPQHF. The CDR3 DNA follows: TGTGCCAGCAGTTCGGTCGGACAGGGTTTTCACCCCCAGCATTTT.

The chain has TRBV28 and TRBJ1-4; D might be TRBD1 (6 bases). CDR1 and CDR2 (germline): MDHEN, SYDVKM. CDR3 length: 14 amino acids. V lost 6 bases and J 5 bases, leaving 13 bases between the germline ends. The chain's CDR3 is CASRMTGENEKLFF. In DNA, the CDR3 is TGTGCCAGCAGGATGACAGGCGAGAATGAAAAACTGTTTTTT.

The rearrangement joins TRBV2 to TRBJ1-3; a possible D gene is TRBD1 (6 bases). The ends were cut back, 7 bases at V and 0 bases at J, with 16 bases in the middle. Germline V gene lookup returns CDR1 SNHLY and CDR2 FYNNEI. The CDR3 covers 16 residues. CDR3 DNA: TGTGCCAGCATCAAGGGGGATTATTTCTCTGGAAACACCATATATTTT. Its translation: CASIKGDYFSGNTIYF.

The chain is built from TRBV5-1 and TRBJ1-1; 7 nucleotides match TRBD1. J lost 2 bases, V lost 1 base, and 5 bases had no gene match. Germline V gene sequence: CDR1 SGHRS, CDR2 YFSETQ. The CDR3 sequence is 15 residues long. The CDR3 DNA reads as TGCGCCAGCAGCTTGATACAGGGGCCCAACACTGAAGCTTTCTTT. Translating gives CASSLIQGPNTEAFF.

The chain combines TRBV5-4 with TRBJ1-1; D possibly corresponds to TRBD1 (6 bases). Trimming shortened V by 0 bases and J by 3 bases, and 9 bases separated the two germline ends. Germline lookup yields CDR1 SGHNT and CDR2 YYREEE (reference sequence). The CDR3 covers 14 residues. CDR3 protein: CASSLVGAHTEAFF. CDR3 nucleotide sequence: TGTGCCAGCAGCTTGGTGGGGGCGCACACTGAAGCTTTCTTT.

The chain carries TRBV10-1 and TRBJ2-2, with TRBD2 matching over 12 bases. The V segment lost 3 bases and the J segment 3 bases; nucleotides outside the gene matches: 8. The CDR3 runs to 18 residues. Germline V gives CDR1 WNHNN, CDR2 SYGVQD (reference sequence). CDR3 nucleotide sequence: TGCGCCAGCAGTGACATCCTAGCGGGAGGGCTGGACACCGGGGAGCTGTTTTTT. Translation gives CASSDILAGGLDTGELFF.

This chain links TRBV5-6 with TRBJ2-7, with D perhaps matching TRBD1 (5 bases). The germline V and J ends were trimmed by 3 bases and 2 bases, with 12 bases remaining between them. The CDR3 spans 14 residues. Germline values: CDR1 SGHDT, CDR2 YYEEEE. The CDR3 loop reads CASSSDTGTYEQYF. The CDR3 DNA reads as TGTGCCAGCAGCTCTGATACAGGTACCTACGAGCAGTACTTC.

This clone has only one observation. The rearrangement links TRBV15 to TRBJ2-7; D perhaps matches TRBD2 (6 bases). V lost 1 base and J lost 5, with 15 bases in between. The CDR3 is made up of 15 amino acids. Germline V gene sequence: CDR1 LNHNV, CDR2 YYDKDF (reference sequence). This CDR3 reads CATSRGGGGIDEQYF. The CDR3 bases are TGTGCCACCAGCAGAGGGGGAGGAGGGATCGACGAGCAGTACTTC.

The genes are TRBV19 and TRBJ2-7, with D possibly TRBD2 on 6 matching bases. The CDR3 extends over 14 amino acids. The V gene's germline CDR1 is LNHDA and CDR2 SQIVND (reference sequence). CDR3 coding DNA: TGTGCTCGTCCCCAAACTAGCAATCGCTACGAGCAGTACTTC. Protein sequence: CARPQTSNRYEQYF.